Below are 27 T cell receptor beta chains sequenced from a single sample in a study of blood T cell repertoires in COVID-19. Libraries were prepared by immunoSEQ multiplex PCR; TCRdb keeps only in-frame clonotypes and omits some of them. The table records around 420,000 clones, approximately 88% of them present only once. Sequences were obtained from PBMCs or T cells enriched from blood (not recorded which). These receptors all stem from a woman in her thirties or forties with acute COVID-19.

This chain connects TRBV3-1 (or the pseudogene TRBV3-2) to TRBJ2-3; D gene unclear. The CDR3 sequence is 15 residues long. Per germline, CDR1 LGHDT and CDR2 YNNKEL (reference sequence). V was pared by 0 bases and J by 4 bases, with 11 bases between. CDR3 protein: CASSQDSVDADTQYF. In nucleotides, the CDR3 is TGTGCCAGCAGCCAAGATTCGGTAGATGCAGATACGCAGTATTTT.

The chain recombines TRBV27 with TRBJ1-2; TRBD1 agrees at 7 bases. Germline CDR1 is MNHEY and CDR2 is SMNVEV (reference sequence). The CDR3 extends over 14 amino acids. V trimming: 5 bases; J trimming: 2 bases; junction bases outside the gene matches: 5. CDR3 protein: CASSRQGNNYGYTF. CDR3 nucleotides: TGTGCCAGCAGTCGACAGGGCAACAACTATGGCTACACCTTC.

The CDR3 protein is CASSSLGGGDQPQHF. Here the CDR3 DNA reads TGTGCCAGCAGCTCCTTGGGGGGAGGGGATCAGCCCCAGCATTTT. The chain is built from TRBV11-2 and TRBJ1-5; the D gene is possibly TRBD1 (5 bases). CDR1 is SGHAT, CDR2 FQNNGV, per germline. Trimming stripped 4 bases from V and 5 bases from J, with 15 bases between. The CDR3 loop spans 15 amino acids.

The gene calls are TRBV9 and TRBJ2-1, with 7 bases matching TRBD2. Losses at the gene ends were 0 bases for V and 0 bases for J; bases not matched to a gene: 3. The CDR3 spans 16 residues. Germline CDR1 SGDLS, CDR2 YYNGEE. For the CDR3, the DNA is TGTGCCAGCAGCGTAGTGTCTAGCGGCTCCTACAATGAGCAGTTCTTC. It specifies CASSVVSSGSYNEQFF.

V and J are TRBV5-1 and TRBJ2-3; D not resolved. This CDR3 has 12 amino acids. Germline V gene lookup returns CDR1 SGHRS and CDR2 YFSETQ. Between the trimmed V and J ends, which lost 1 base and 2 bases, there was a span of 2 bases. CDR3 region: CASSLHTDTQYF. CDR3 DNA: TGCGCCAGCAGCTTGCACACAGATACGCAGTATTTT.

This clone was detected only once. The chain employs TRBV7-8 and TRBJ2-5; 7 bases fit TRBD2. The J segment lost 5 bases and the V segment lost 5 bases, leaving 5 bases of the junction unmatched. Germline-derived CDR1 and CDR2 are SGHVS and FQNEAQ. The CDR3 length is 13 residues. CDR3 DNA: TGTGCCAGCAGCAACGGACTAGGGGAGACCCAGTACTTC. As protein: CASSNGLGETQYF. Supplemented by reference TRBV7-8 and TRBJ2-5, the full variable domain reads GAGVSQSPRYKVAKRGQDVALRCDPISGHVSLFWYQQALGQGPEFLTYFQNEAQLDKSGLPSDRFFAERPEGSVSTLKIQRTQQEDSAVYLCASSNGLGETQYFGPGTRLLVL.

The V and J genes are TRBV6-5 and TRBJ2-2, with no clear D. This CDR3 comprises 16 residues. V lost 2 bases and J 4 bases, leaving 14 bases between the germline ends. From germline, CDR1 is MNHEY and CDR2 SVGAGI. The CDR3 loop reads CASSYESPRSTGELFF. The CDR3 DNA follows: TGTGCCAGCAGTTACGAATCGCCCCGGTCCACCGGGGAGCTGTTTTTT.

The V and J genes are TRBV10-3 and TRBJ2-1; 10 positions match TRBD2. CDR3 length: 17 amino acids. Germline values: CDR1 ENHRY, CDR2 SYGVKD. The ends lost 7 bases at V and 5 bases at J; junction bases unmatched: 14. CDR3 coding DNA: TGTGCCATCACCGATCGGGCTAGCGGGGGCCATAACAATGAGCAGTTCTTC. It yields the protein CAITDRASGGHNNEQFF.

The rearrangement joins TRBV16 to TRBJ2-1; D may be TRBD2 (5 bases). The CDR3 contains 13 residues. V shed 1 base and J shed 8 bases, with 9 bases lying between them. CDR1 and CDR2 (germline): KGHSY, FQNENV. CDR3 bases: TGTGCCAGCAGCCAATACTCCGGGGATGAGCAGTTCTTC. Translation: CASSQYSGDEQFF. The full variable domain, with the rest looked up from reference TRBV16 and TRBJ2-1, is GEEVAQTPKHLVRGEGQKAKLYCAPIKGHSYVFWYQQVLKNEFKFLISFQNENVFDETGMPKERFSAKCLPNSPCSLEIQATKLEDSAVYFCASSQYSGDEQFFGPGTRLTVL.

J is TRBJ2-5 and V is TRBV30, with 10 bases fitting TRBD2. The CDR3 totals 18 residues. Germline V gene lookup returns CDR1 GTSNPN and CDR2 SVGIG (reference sequence). J was trimmed by 3 bases and V by 0 bases; bases with no gene match: 13. CDR3 sequence (DNA): TGTGCCTGGAGTGTATCGCGGGCTAGCGGGGGCCCAAAAGAGACCCAGTACTTC. Translated, it gives CAWSVSRASGGPKETQYF.

The chain carries TRBV4-1 and TRBJ1-4; TRBD1 is a possible D gene (6 bases). CDR1 is MGHRA and CDR2 is YSYEKL in the germline V gene. The V and J ends lost 1 base and 7 bases respectively, with 13 bases between them. This CDR3 spans 15 amino acids. CDR3: CASSQGNRDPEKLFF. The CDR3 DNA follows: TGCGCCAGCAGCCAAGGTAACAGGGACCCTGAAAAACTGTTTTTT.

The chain combines TRBV7-2 with TRBJ1-1; TRBD1 matches 9 bases. The J segment lost 1 base and the V segment lost 0 bases, leaving 3 bases of the junction unmatched. The length of the CDR3 is 16 residues. Looked up from germline, CDR1 is SGHTA and CDR2 is FQGNSA. CDR3 bases: TGTGCCAGCAGCTTAGCGTCGGGACAGGGGAACACTGAAGCTTTCTTT. This codes for CASSLASGQGNTEAFF.

J is TRBJ2-3 and V is TRBV19; D unresolved. Germline-derived CDR1 and CDR2 are LNHDA and SQIVND (reference sequence). The CDR3 length is 11 residues. V was cut by 3 bases and J by 4 bases, with 2 bases left in between. CDR3 DNA: TGTGCCAGTAGTATCTCAGATACGCAGTATTTT. This encodes CASSISDTQYF.

This clone was observed a single time. The V and J genes are TRBV30 and TRBJ1-4; 10 bases fit TRBD1. The V gene end was trimmed by 4 bases and the J gene end by 4 bases; junction bases not matched to a gene: 9. The length of the CDR3 is 16 residues. In germline, CDR1 is GTSNPN, CDR2 SVGIG (reference sequence). Written as DNA, the CDR3 is TGTGCCTGGAACGGTTTCCGGGACAGGGGTAATGAAAAACTGTTTTTT. Translation gives CAWNGFRDRGNEKLFF.

The J gene is TRBJ1-6, the V gene TRBV10-2; TRBD1 aligns across 8 bases. The CDR3 consists of 14 residues. With V trimmed by 5 bases and J by 5 bases, 2 bases remained unmatched. Germline CDR1 is WSHSY and CDR2 is SAAADI. The CDR3 here is CASSHRGDNSPLHF. CDR3 DNA: TGCGCCAGCAGTCACAGGGGGGATAATTCACCCCTCCACTTT.

This chain connects TRBV2 to TRBJ1-5; D might be TRBD1 (6 bases). Deletions cut 4 bases from V and 6 bases from J, with 13 bases between. CDR1 and CDR2 (germline): SNHLY, FYNNEI. The CDR3 sequence is 14 residues long. This chain's CDR3 is CASSGNRASQPQHF. The CDR3 DNA sequence: TGTGCCAGCAGTGGGAACAGGGCTTCTCAGCCCCAGCATTTT.

This clone appeared a single time. The gene calls are TRBV5-1 and TRBJ2-3, with 8 bases identical to TRBD2. The CDR3 has 14 amino acids. V was clipped by 5 bases and J by 5 bases; unmatched bases: 7. CDR1 SGHRS and CDR2 YFSETQ come from the germline V gene. The CDR3 sequence: CASRVGGAVDTQYF. The CDR3 nucleotides read TGCGCCAGCAGGGTCGGGGGGGCCGTAGATACGCAGTATTTT.

V gene TRBV5-5 combines with J gene TRBJ1-4; tentative D call: TRBD1 (6 bases). CDR1 SGHKS and CDR2 YYEKEE come from the germline V gene (reference sequence). Trimming removed 3 bases at V and 7 bases at J, with 13 bases between. This CDR3 is 14 amino acids long. For the CDR3, the DNA is TGTGCCAGCAGCTCGGGGGGCGAGGTTGAAAAACTGTTTTTT. It codes for CASSSGGEVEKLFF.

This chain connects TRBV29-1 to TRBJ1-4; 12 bases agree with TRBD1. Germline V gene sequence: CDR1 SQVTM, CDR2 ANQGSEA. V gave up 7 bases and J gave up 8 bases; unmatched junction bases: 11. CDR3 length equals 15 residues. For the CDR3, the DNA is TGCAGCGCTGGGACAGGGGGCGCCTATAGGGAAAAACTGTTTTTT. Amino acid sequence: CSAGTGGAYREKLFF.

V usage is TRBV10-3 and J usage is TRBJ1-2; 9 positions match TRBD1. The J segment lost 7 bases and the V segment lost 7 bases, leaving 7 bases of the junction unmatched. CDR1 is ENHRY and CDR2 is SYGVKD in the germline V gene. The CDR3 has 13 amino acids. For the CDR3, the DNA is TGTGCCATCATGGGGGGACAGGGTCTTGGCTACACCTTC. Amino acid sequence: CAIMGGQGLGYTF.

The V and J genes are TRBV9 and TRBJ2-2, with TRBD1 identical over 7 bases. The CDR3 has 16 residues. Germline V gene data show CDR1 as SGDLS and CDR2 as YYNGEE. The junction had 13 bases not matched to a gene; V was cut back by 4 bases and J by 7 bases. Written as DNA, the CDR3 is TGTGCCAGCAGCTCCGGCCCCGGGACAGTTCACGGGGAGCTGTTTTTT. Protein sequence: CASSSGPGTVHGELFF. The entire variable domain, with the rest obtained from reference TRBV9 and TRBJ2-2, is as follows: DSGVTQTPKHLITATGQRVTLRCSPRSGDLSVYWYQQSLDQGLQFLIQYYNGEERAKGNILERFSAQQFPDLHSELNLSSLELGDSALYFCASSSGPGTVHGELFFGEGSRLTVL.

V is TRBV28 and J is TRBJ1-1; D call uncertain. CDR3 size: 14 residues. Trimming pared 2 bases from V and 0 bases from J, leaving 7 bases between. Germline V CDR1 and CDR2: MDHEN, SYDVKM. The CDR3 loop reads CASSLMSVNTEAFF. The CDR3 nucleotides are TGTGCCAGCAGTTTAATGTCAGTGAACACTGAAGCTTTCTTT.

The chain uses TRBV3-1 (or the pseudogene TRBV3-2) and TRBJ1-1; no firm D call. In germline, CDR1 is LGHDT, CDR2 YNNKEL (reference sequence). The CDR3 is 13 residues long. V was trimmed by 0 bases and J by 5 bases, leaving 7 bases between them. CDR3: CASSQEEWTEAFF. In DNA, the CDR3 is TGTGCCAGCAGCCAAGAGGAGTGGACTGAAGCTTTCTTT.

This chain joins TRBV2 and TRBJ1-5; 7 positions agree with TRBD1. Germline V lookup: CDR1 SNHLY, CDR2 FYNNEI. The CDR3 sequence is 14 residues long. V lost 6 bases to trimming and J lost 4 bases; unmatched junction nucleotides: 6. The CDR3 is CASRDRWSNQPQHF. As DNA, the CDR3 is TGTGCCAGCAGGGACAGGTGGAGTAATCAGCCCCAGCATTTT.

The chain carries TRBV18 and TRBJ2-7; 7 positions agree with TRBD1. In germline, CDR1 is KGHSH, CDR2 LQKENI. J was trimmed by 0 bases and V by 5 bases; bases with no gene match: 10. The CDR3 covers 16 residues. Here the CDR3 reads CASSAQGGRSSYEQYF. The DNA for the CDR3 is TGTGCCAGCTCAGCCCAAGGGGGCCGCAGCTCCTACGAGCAGTACTTC.

Only a few counts were recorded for this clone. The chain employs TRBV13 and TRBJ1-5, with 8 nucleotides matching TRBD1. Germline CDR1 is PRHDT and CDR2 is FYEKMQ (reference sequence). The CDR3 spans 14 residues. The V segment lost 4 bases and the J segment 7 bases; nucleotides outside the gene matches: 6. CDR3 DNA: TGTGCCAGCAGCTCGCGACAGGGGAACCAGCCCCAGCATTTT. Amino acid sequence: CASSSRQGNQPQHF. Full variable domain (outside the CDR3, taken from reference TRBV13 and TRBJ1-5): AAGVIQSPRHLIKEKRETATLKCYPIPRHDTVYWYQQGPGQDPQFLISFYEKMQSDKGSIPDRFSAQQFSDYHSELNMSSLELGDSALYFCASSSRQGNQPQHFGDGTRLSIL.

This chain connects TRBV10-3 to TRBJ1-1; 7 bases are a match to TRBD1. The CDR3 sequence is 14 residues long. V lost 10 bases to trimming and J lost 2 bases; unmatched junction nucleotides: 10. The germline CDR1 and CDR2 sequences are ENHRY and SYGVKD. The CDR3 loop reads CATQPGQINTEAFF. The CDR3 DNA reads TGTGCCACGCAACCGGGACAGATAAACACTGAAGCTTTCTTT.